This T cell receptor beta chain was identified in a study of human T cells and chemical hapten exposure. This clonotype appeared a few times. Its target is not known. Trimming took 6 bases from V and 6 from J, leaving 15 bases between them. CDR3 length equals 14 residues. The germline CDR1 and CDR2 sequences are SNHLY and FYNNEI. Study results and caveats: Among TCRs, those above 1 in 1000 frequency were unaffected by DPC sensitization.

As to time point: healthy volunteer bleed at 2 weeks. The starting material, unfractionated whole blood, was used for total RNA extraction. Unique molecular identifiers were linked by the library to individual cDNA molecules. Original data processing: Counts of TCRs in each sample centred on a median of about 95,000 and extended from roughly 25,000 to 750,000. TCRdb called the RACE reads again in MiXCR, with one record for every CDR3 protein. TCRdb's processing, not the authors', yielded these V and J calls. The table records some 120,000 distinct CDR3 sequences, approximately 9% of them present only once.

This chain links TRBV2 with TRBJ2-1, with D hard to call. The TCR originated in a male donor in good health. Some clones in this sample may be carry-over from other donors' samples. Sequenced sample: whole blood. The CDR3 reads CASSGSLPGNEQFF. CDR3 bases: TGTGCCAGCAGCGGATCCCTTCCAGGCAATGAGCAGTTCTTC. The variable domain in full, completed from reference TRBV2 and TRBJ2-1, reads EPEVTQTPSHQVTQMGQEVILRCVPISNHLYFYWYRQILGQKVEFLVSFYNNEISEKSEIFDDQFSVERPDGSNFTLKIRSTKLEDSAMYFCASSGSLPGNEQFFGPGTRLTVL.